These 21 T cell receptor beta chains were sequenced from one sample in a study of shared clonotypes between healthy human individuals. Produced via immunoSEQ multiplex PCR; TCRdb's table is partial and in-frame only. Of about 340,000 clones in the sample, around 70% were seen once. Material: memory CD4+ T cells sorted from blood. Specified subset: CD45RA-negative fraction. The source of these receptors is a man aged 25 to 40 in good health.

The V gene is TRBV11-2, the J gene TRBJ2-3, with D possibly TRBD2 on 6 matching bases. CDR1 is SGHAT and CDR2 is FQNNGV in the germline V gene. The CDR3 is 15 residues long. V lost 2 bases, J lost 5 bases, and 14 bases lay in between. CDR3: CASSLRGLLGDTQYF. The CDR3 DNA sequence: TGTGCCAGCAGCTTACGGGGACTGTTGGGAGATACGCAGTATTTT.

The chain employs TRBV6-6 and TRBJ1-5; D is unresolved. CDR3 length: 15 residues. V dropped 0 bases and J dropped 5 bases, with 11 bases sitting between them. Germline loops: CDR1 MNHNY, CDR2 SVGAGI (reference sequence). The CDR3 DNA sequence: TGTGCCAGCAGTTACTCTTTGCCCCCCCATCAGCCCCAGCATTTT. Translation gives CASSYSLPPHQPQHF.

This sequence joins TRBV10-1 and TRBJ2-3, with TRBD1 matching over 12 bases. The CDR3 consists of 17 residues. CDR1 and CDR2 from the germline V gene are WNHNN and SYGVQD (reference sequence). J gave up 4 bases and V 4 bases, and 9 bases lay outside the gene matches. The CDR3 loop is CASSGLPGQGAADTQYF. CDR3 DNA sequence: TGCGCCAGCAGTGGTCTTCCGGGACAGGGGGCCGCAGATACGCAGTATTTT.

The CDR3 is CASSTYEQYF. The CDR3 nucleotides read TGTGCCAGCAGCACCTACGAGCAGTACTTC. This sequence joins TRBV7-9 and TRBJ2-7, with D uncertain. Per the germline V gene, CDR1 is SEHNR and CDR2 is FQNEAQ (reference sequence). V was clipped by 5 bases and J by 2 bases, with 1 base between them. The length of the CDR3 is 10 residues.

The rearrangement links TRBV5-6 to TRBJ1-1; 9 bases are shared with TRBD1. Trimming cost V 4 bases and J 1 base; bases outside gene matches: 5. From germline, CDR1 is SGHDT and CDR2 YYEEEE. The length of the CDR3 is 15 residues. Here the CDR3 reads CASSPGQGRNTEAFF. The CDR3 coding sequence is TGTGCCAGCAGCCCCGGACAGGGGAGGAACACTGAAGCTTTCTTT. Variable domain in full (rest from reference TRBV5-6 and TRBJ1-1): DAGVTQSPTHLIKTRGQQVTLRCSPKSGHDTVSWYQQALGQGPQFIFQYYEEEERQRGNFPDRFSGHQFPNYSSELNVNALLLGDSALYLCASSPGQGRNTEAFFGQGTRLTVV.

The V gene is TRBV5-1, the J gene TRBJ1-3; D is undetermined. Looked up from germline, CDR1 is SGHRS and CDR2 is YFSETQ. This CDR3 is 16 amino acids long. With 0 bases removed from V and 0 bases from J, the gap between germline ends came to 10 bases. CDR3 bases: TGCGCCAGCAGCTTGGATGGAGTCTCCTCTGGAAACACCATATATTTT. Translating it yields CASSLDGVSSGNTIYF.

The chain links TRBV11-3 to TRBJ2-4; D is uncertain. V gave up 1 base and J gave up 9 bases, with 10 bases separating them. The germline V gene has CDR1 SGHNT and CDR2 YENEEA. CDR3 length: 13 residues. CDR3 coding DNA: TGTGCCAGCAGCTTAGGACAAATGGGCATTCAGTACTTC. Its translation is CASSLGQMGIQYF.

The chain couples TRBV5-3 to TRBJ2-1, with 10 bases lining up with TRBD2. TRBV5-3 carries the ORF label, with uncertain function. This CDR3 is built from 18 residues. V gave up 0 bases and J gave up 6 bases; unmatched junction bases: 12. The CDR3 is CARSLGLAGEGDGNEQFF. CDR3 nucleotide sequence: TGTGCCAGAAGCTTGGGGCTAGCGGGGGAAGGGGACGGCAATGAGCAGTTCTTC.

The chain has TRBV7-2 and TRBJ2-7; D might be TRBD2 (6 bases). The germline V gene encodes CDR1 SGHTA and CDR2 FQGNSA. Trimming removed 0 bases from V and 4 bases from J, with 10 bases in between. The length of the CDR3 is 14 residues. DNA of the CDR3: TGTGCCAGCAGCTTAGCGGGAGGAAAGTACGAGCAGTACTTC. This gives the protein CASSLAGGKYEQYF. The entire variable domain, with the rest obtained from reference TRBV7-2 and TRBJ2-7, is as follows: GAGVSQSPSNKVTEKGKDVELRCDPISGHTALYWYRQSLGQGLEFLIYFQGNSAPDKSGLPSDRFSAERTGGSVSTLTIQRTQQEDSAVYLCASSLAGGKYEQYFGPGTRLTVT.

The J gene is TRBJ2-1, the V gene TRBV6-4; a possible D gene is TRBD2 (5 bases). This CDR3 contains 13 residues. Per germline, CDR1 MRHNA and CDR2 SNTAGT. Trimming cost V 0 bases and J 9 bases, with 9 bases left between them. Here the CDR3 reads CASSDSGLSEQFF. For the CDR3, the DNA is TGTGCCAGCAGTGACTCAGGACTCAGTGAGCAGTTCTTC.

V is TRBV2 and J is TRBJ2-2, with D maybe TRBD2 (6 bases). Germline V CDR1 and CDR2: SNHLY, FYNNEI. The V and J ends lost 3 bases and 1 base respectively, with 6 bases between them. This CDR3 is 14 amino acids long. DNA of the CDR3: TGTGCCAGCAGTGAGCGGGAGAACACCGGGGAGCTGTTTTTT. This codes for CASSERENTGELFF. The full variable domain, with the rest looked up from reference TRBV2 and TRBJ2-2, is EPEVTQTPSHQVTQMGQEVILRCVPISNHLYFYWYRQILGQKVEFLVSFYNNEISEKSEIFDDQFSVERPDGSNFTLKIRSTKLEDSAMYFCASSERENTGELFFGEGSRLTVL.

The chain uses TRBV18 and TRBJ2-3; TRBD2 is a possible D gene (5 bases). This CDR3 is built from 15 residues. Germline CDR1 KGHSH, CDR2 LQKENI. With 2 bases removed from V and 4 bases from J, the gap between germline ends came to 13 bases. The CDR3 spells CASSPSSIGADTQYF. CDR3 in DNA: TGTGCCAGCTCACCAAGTAGTATCGGGGCAGATACGCAGTATTTT.

The V call is TRBV14, the J call TRBJ1-2; D gene unclear. Trimming shortened V by 0 bases and J by 7 bases, and 6 bases separated the two germline ends. The CDR3 consists of 12 residues. Germline V gene lookup returns CDR1 SGHDN and CDR2 FVKESK. The CDR3 loop reads CASSQDSSGYTF. The CDR3 DNA follows: TGTGCCAGCAGCCAAGATTCTAGTGGCTACACCTTC.

The chain is built from TRBV5-5 and TRBJ2-7; TRBD2 aligns across 8 bases. This CDR3 spans 15 amino acids. V was pared by 0 bases and J by 2 bases, with 4 bases of the junction left unmatched. CDR1 and CDR2 from the germline V gene are SGHKS and YYEKEE (reference sequence). The CDR3 protein is CASSLELAATYEQYF. CDR3 coding DNA: TGTGCCAGCAGCTTGGAACTAGCGGCTACCTACGAGCAGTACTTC.

The V call is TRBV4-2, the J call TRBJ2-6; D gene ambiguous. V dropped 4 bases and J dropped 5 bases, with 21 bases sitting between them. CDR3 size: 18 residues. Germline V gene lookup returns CDR1 LGHNA and CDR2 YNFKEQ. This CDR3 reads CASSPANKGYKRANVLTF. The CDR3 coding sequence is TGTGCCAGCAGCCCCGCCAACAAAGGTTACAAACGGGCCAACGTCCTGACTTTC.

The rearrangement uses TRBV20-1 and TRBJ2-3, with no clear D. The V end was cut by 3 bases, the J end by 2 bases, with 3 bases between. Germline V lookup: CDR1 DFQATT, CDR2 SNEGSKA (reference sequence). The length of the CDR3 is 11 residues. Written as DNA, the CDR3 is TGCAGTGCTAGTCCCACAGATACGCAGTATTTT. Its translation: CSASPTDTQYF.

The J gene is TRBJ1-3, the V gene TRBV14; tentatively, D is TRBD1 (5 bases). The CDR3 is 15 residues long. Trimming cost V 1 base and J 8 bases, with 15 bases left between them. Germline assignment: CDR1 SGHDN and CDR2 FVKESK. The chain's CDR3 is CASSQGSAPGHTIYF. CDR3 in DNA: TGTGCCAGCAGCCAAGGTAGCGCCCCAGGGCACACCATATATTTT. The full variable domain, its missing parts supplied by reference TRBV14 and TRBJ1-3, is EAGVTQFPSHSVIEKGQTVTLRCDPISGHDNLYWYRRVMGKEIKFLLHFVKESKQDESGMPNNRFLAERTGGTYSTLKVQPAELEDSGVYFCASSQGSAPGHTIYFGEGSWLTVV.

This clone appeared once. V is TRBV25-1 and J is TRBJ2-3, with TRBD1 identical over 8 bases. V was pared by 6 bases and J by 6 bases, with 8 bases of the junction left unmatched. There are 14 residues in the CDR3. Germline CDR1 reads MGHDK; CDR2 reads SYGVNS. CDR3 protein: CASSQGQGPDTQYF. The CDR3 DNA sequence: TGTGCCAGCAGCCAAGGACAGGGCCCCGATACGCAGTATTTT.

The chain links TRBV7-2 to TRBJ2-1, with D hard to call. Germline lookup yields CDR1 SGHTA and CDR2 FQGNSA. Between the trimmed V and J ends, which lost 5 bases and 0 bases, there was a span of 11 bases. This CDR3 has 15 amino acids. This chain's CDR3 is CASSATASSYNEQFF. Written as DNA, the CDR3 is TGTGCCAGCAGCGCCACTGCGAGCTCCTACAATGAGCAGTTCTTC. Full variable domain (rest looked up from reference TRBV7-2 and TRBJ2-1): GAGVSQSPSNKVTEKGKDVELRCDPISGHTALYWYRQSLGQGLEFLIYFQGNSAPDKSGLPSDRFSAERTGGSVSTLTIQRTQQEDSAVYLCASSATASSYNEQFFGPGTRLTVL.

This chain links TRBV10-3 with TRBJ2-7; D call uncertain. Germline values: CDR1 ENHRY, CDR2 SYGVKD. This CDR3 is built from 14 residues. V was cut by 8 bases and J by 7 bases, with 21 bases left in between. The CDR3 region is CAIDARGYPWEQYF. CDR3 DNA sequence: TGTGCCATCGACGCGCGAGGCTATCCCTGGGAGCAGTACTTC.

The CDR3 bases are TGTGCCAGCAGCGTATCTCCACTAGCGGCCTCCTACGAGCAGTACTTC. Translation gives CASSVSPLAASYEQYF. The chain has TRBV9 and TRBJ2-7, with 8 bases lining up with TRBD2. This CDR3 region has 16 residues. The junction had 6 bases not matched to a gene; V was cut back by 1 base and J by 0 bases. Germline values: CDR1 SGDLS, CDR2 YYNGEE.